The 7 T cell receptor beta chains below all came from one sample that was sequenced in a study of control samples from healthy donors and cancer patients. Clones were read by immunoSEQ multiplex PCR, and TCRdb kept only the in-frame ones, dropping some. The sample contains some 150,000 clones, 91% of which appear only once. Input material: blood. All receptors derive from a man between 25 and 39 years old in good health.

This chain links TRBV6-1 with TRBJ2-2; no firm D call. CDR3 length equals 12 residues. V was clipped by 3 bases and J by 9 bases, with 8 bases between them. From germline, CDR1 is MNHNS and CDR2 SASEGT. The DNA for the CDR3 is TGTGCCAGCAGTGATTGGTCTAGGGAGCTGTTTTTT. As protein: CASSDWSRELFF.

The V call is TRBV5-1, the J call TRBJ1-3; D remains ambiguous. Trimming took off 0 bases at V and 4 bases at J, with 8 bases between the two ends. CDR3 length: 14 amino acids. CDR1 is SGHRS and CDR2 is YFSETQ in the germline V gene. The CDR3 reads CASSLEEKGNTIYF. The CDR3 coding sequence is TGCGCCAGCAGCTTGGAGGAAAAAGGAAACACCATATATTTT.

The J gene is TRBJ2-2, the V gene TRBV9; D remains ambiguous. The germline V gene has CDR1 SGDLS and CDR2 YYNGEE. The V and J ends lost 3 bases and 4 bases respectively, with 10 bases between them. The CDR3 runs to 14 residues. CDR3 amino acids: CASSEISRTGELFF. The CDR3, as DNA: TGTGCCAGCAGCGAGATTTCGCGCACCGGGGAGCTGTTTTTT.

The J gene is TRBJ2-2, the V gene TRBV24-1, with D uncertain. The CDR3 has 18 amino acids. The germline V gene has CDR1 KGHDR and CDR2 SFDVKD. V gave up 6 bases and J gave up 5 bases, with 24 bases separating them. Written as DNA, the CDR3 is TGTGCCACCAGTTCGACCCCGGAAGTGGCAGGTCGTACCGGGGAGCTGTTTTTT. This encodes CATSSTPEVAGRTGELFF.

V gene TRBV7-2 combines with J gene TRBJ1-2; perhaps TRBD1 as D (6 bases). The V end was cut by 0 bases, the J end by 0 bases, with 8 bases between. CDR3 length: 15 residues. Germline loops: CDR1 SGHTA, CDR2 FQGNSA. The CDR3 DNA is TGTGCCAGCAGCTTAGCTGGGACAACTAACTATGGCTACACCTTC. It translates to CASSLAGTTNYGYTF.

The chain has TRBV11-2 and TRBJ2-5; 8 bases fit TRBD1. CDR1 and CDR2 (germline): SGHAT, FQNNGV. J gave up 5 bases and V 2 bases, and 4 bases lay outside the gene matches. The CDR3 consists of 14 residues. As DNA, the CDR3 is TGTGCCAGCAGCTTACAGGGGGCAAGGGAGACCCAGTACTTC. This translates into CASSLQGARETQYF.

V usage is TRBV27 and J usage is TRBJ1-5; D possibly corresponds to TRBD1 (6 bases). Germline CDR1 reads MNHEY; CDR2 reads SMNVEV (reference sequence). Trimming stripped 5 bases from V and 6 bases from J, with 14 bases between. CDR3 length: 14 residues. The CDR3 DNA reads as TGTGCCAGCAGTAATCAGGGGTTCGGTCAGCCCCAGCATTTT. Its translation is CASSNQGFGQPQHF.